Sequencing of this T cell receptor (beta chain) was carried out in a study of regulatory T cells in long-lasting Graves disease. Overall study: Newly diagnosed Graves' patients had under 3 months of antithyroid drugs.

As to time point: newly diagnosed GD, antithyroid drugs for less than 3 months. Researchers made the TCR library from RNA that was extracted from PBMCs. The authors built TCR beta libraries using iRepertoire HTBI primers and Arm-PCR of CDR3 regions. A single record per CDR3 protein comes from TCRdb applying MiXCR to the multiplex PCR reads. Here the sample spans around 460,000 distinct CDR3 sequences, 14% being singletons. This sample also belongs to another study, concerning T cells in Graves' hyperthyroidism and ophthalmopathy. That paper notes: Each diagnosis was grounded in clinical symptoms, serum thyroxine and TRAb, thyroid ultrasound, and orbital computed tomography. With the HTBI primer set, the TCR CDR3 went through a first round of RT-PCR.

The material sequenced was peripheral blood mononuclear cells (PBMCs), taken at new diagnosis, from a patient treated with antithyroid drugs. This TCR was recovered from a woman between 50 and 59 years old with Graves disease.

The DNA of the CDR3 is TGTGCCAGCAGCTTAGAACCGGGACAGGGTTCCTACGAGCAGTACTTC. Its protein is CASSLEPGQGSYEQYF. The rearrangement joins TRBV7-6 to TRBJ2-7, with 9 bases lining up with TRBD1. CDR1 and CDR2 (germline): SGHVS, FNYEAQ. The V gene end was trimmed by 1 base and the J gene end by 1 base; junction bases not matched to a gene: 5. This CDR3 contains 16 residues.